The entry below gives a single T cell receptor (beta chain) sequence along with its context. Its specific antigen is unknown. No base qualities exist here, and no much larger clone lies one base off it. This sample is part of a study of blood T cell repertoires in COVID-19 (dated by TCRdb to 2018 to 2020). Turning to the overall study: Samples from collaborators originated in the United States, Italy and Spain and spanned both the acute and convalescent phases of COVID-19. The prospective study material was composed of cDNA or gDNA derived from T cells, B-cell-depleted T cells, or PBMCs. The dataset comprised deeply sampled blood TCRbeta repertoires from subjects exposed to, actively infected with, or recovered from COVID-19. The repertoires were released in a freely available public database intended as a resource for research on the immune response to SARS-CoV-2. The samples were drawn from the first 160 participants of the ongoing ImmuneRACE study and from roughly 1,300 subjects provided by 6 global collaborators. Sample metadata almost always included a de-identified subject ID, COVID-19 status, age in years and sex. Where HLA class I and class II types were available, the types were taken from metadata supplied by the sample provider, not from assay-based typing.

In the prospective study, participants were roughly 18 to 89 years old, resided in about two dozen geographic areas of the United States, and were enrolled through a virtual design. In the prospective study, cohorts were assigned on the basis of participant-reported clinical history obtained from a screening survey and a study questionnaire. ImmuneRACE Cohort 3 recovered participants were defined by two consecutive negative NP/OP PCR tests, healthcare professional clearance, or symptom resolution. In the prospective study, whole blood, serum and a nasopharyngeal or oropharyngeal swab were collected from each participant by mobile phlebotomists. Over an approximately two-month period, participants in the prospective study had the option of providing additional blood draws and questionnaires. Before DNA extraction, blood samples from the prospective study were shipped at room temperature or frozen.

What the research found in general, with its limitations: The quantity of clinical and demographic metadata differed by source and by participant and was supplied without curation.

TCRbeta CDR3 regions were amplified from genomic DNA using the immunoSEQ Assay, a bias-controlled multiplex PCR. On the authors' methods: Nucleated cell counts per sample were estimated from amplification of reference gene primers within the assay. To quantify the absolute abundance of each unique TCRbeta CDR3 rearrangement, sequence reads were collapsed and filtered. For each sample, productive Simpson clonality was calculated as the square root of Simpson's diversity index across productive rearrangements. TCRdb mirrors the immuneACCESS table, restricted to in-frame sequences. Some clones are absent from its copies; in checked studies, under half trace to an unresolved V gene, and the reason for the others is unknown. V and J calls and clone size are those listed in that table; D and trimming were worked out from the DNA. Recorded for this sample are some 140,000 clones; around 85% of them occurred a single time. The ten largest make up about 10% of the sample.

V drops 4 bases and J drops 0 bases, leaving 13 bases in between. The CDR3 measures 16 amino acids from cysteine to phenylalanine. Left in the record is the CDR3 DNA by itself, 48 bases read in frame from the first base. As encoded in the germline V gene (reference sequence), CDR1 is GTSNPN while CDR2 is SVGIG. This TCR was recovered from a man aged 45-65 years who had recovered from COVID-19. The sequenced material came from PBMCs or T cells enriched from blood (not recorded which). The sequence is built from TRBV30 and TRBJ1-6; the D gene cannot be named for sure. This receptor has the CDR3 CAWTRPGSSYNSPLHF. The nucleotide sequence is given as TGTGCCTGGACCCGGCCGGGTAGCTCCTATAATTCACCCCTCCACTTT. Where the CDR3 stops, the reference TRBV30 and TRBJ1-6 genes take over; the full variable domain is SQTIHQWPATLVQPVGSPLSLECTVEGTSNPNLYWYRQAAGRGLQLLFYSVGIGQISSEVPQNLSASRPQDRQFILSSKKLLLSDSGFYLCAWTRPGSSYNSPLHFGNGTRLTVT.